The 2 T cell receptor beta chains listed next were all sequenced from one sample in a study of blood T cell repertoires in COVID-19. Libraries were prepared by immunoSEQ multiplex PCR; TCRdb keeps only in-frame clonotypes and omits some of them. The sample consists of roughly 110,000 clones, about four fifths of them appearing once. The sequenced sample was peripheral blood. The receptor source for this set is a human donor in a cohort sampled during active COVID-19.

This clone has only one observation. The rearrangement uses TRBV6-5 and TRBJ1-1; D gene ambiguous. CDR1 is MNHEY and CDR2 is SVGAGI in the germline V gene. V was trimmed by 0 bases and J by 0 bases, leaving 8 bases between them. CDR3 length: 15 amino acids. CDR3 region: CASSYSLQMNTEAFF. CDR3 nucleotide sequence: TGTGCCAGCAGTTACTCGTTACAGATGAACACTGAAGCTTTCTTT.

This clone was detected only a few times. V and J are TRBV6-2 or TRBV6-3 and TRBJ1-5; D gene ambiguous. CDR3 length: 14 amino acids. In germline, CDR1 is MNHEY, CDR2 SVGEGT. V was cut by 0 bases and J by 9 bases, with 12 bases left in between. CDR3 in amino acids: CASSYSAERGPQHF. The CDR3 coding sequence is TGTGCCAGCAGTTACTCGGCGGAGAGAGGGCCCCAGCATTTT.